This record looks at one TCR beta chain sequence and its context. Its antigen is as yet unknown. The CDR3 runs 15 residues. V was clipped by 8 bases and J by 5 bases, with 21 bases between them. CDR1 and CDR2 (germline): MNHEY, SMNVEV (reference sequence). This specimen comes from a study of CD8 T cells in ankylosing spondylitis. Points from the study as a whole: Reportedly, disease-linked clones are significantly enriched in ankylosing spondylitis patients' matched synovial fluid. One TCR beta motif, made up of about 8 highly homologous variants, appeared characteristic of ankylosing spondylitis blood.

Via MiXCR, TCRdb re-called the 5' RACE reads, giving one row per CDR3 protein. The sample includes 250,000 to 350,000 distinct CDR3 sequences, 15% to 20% seen only once; the top ten take around 8%. The sample taken for sequencing was blood, either unsorted or a sorted T cell fraction (not recorded which). This chain connects TRBV27 to TRBJ2-5; perhaps D is TRBD1 or TRBD2 (5 bases each). The origin of this receptor is a male donor with ankylosing spondylitis or in good health (not recorded which). The CDR3 protein is CASGLPGPPRETQYF. CDR3 nucleotides: TGTGCCAGCGGCCTACCGGGACCCCCGAGGGAGACCCAGTACTTC.